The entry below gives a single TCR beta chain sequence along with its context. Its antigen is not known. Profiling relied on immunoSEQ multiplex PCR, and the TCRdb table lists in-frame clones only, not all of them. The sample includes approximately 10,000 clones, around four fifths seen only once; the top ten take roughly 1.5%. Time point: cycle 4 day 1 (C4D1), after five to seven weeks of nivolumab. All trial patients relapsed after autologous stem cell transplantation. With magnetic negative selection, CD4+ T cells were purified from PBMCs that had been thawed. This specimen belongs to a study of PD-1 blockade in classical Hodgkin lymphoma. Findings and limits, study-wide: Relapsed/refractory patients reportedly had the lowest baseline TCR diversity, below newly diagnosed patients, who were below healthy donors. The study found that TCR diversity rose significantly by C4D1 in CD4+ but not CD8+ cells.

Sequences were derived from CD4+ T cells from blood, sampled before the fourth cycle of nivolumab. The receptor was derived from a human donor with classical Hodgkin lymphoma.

This chain's CDR3 is CASSLGLSTDTQYF. The CDR3 DNA reads TGCGCCAGCAGCCTGGGGCTAAGCACAGATACGCAGTATTTT. The chain is built from TRBV5-1 and TRBJ2-3; a weak D match, TRBD1 (5 bases). The CDR3 runs 14 residues. The germline gives CDR1 SGHRS, CDR2 YFSETQ. The V end lost 4 bases, the J end lost 0 bases, and 9 bases lay between the germline ends.